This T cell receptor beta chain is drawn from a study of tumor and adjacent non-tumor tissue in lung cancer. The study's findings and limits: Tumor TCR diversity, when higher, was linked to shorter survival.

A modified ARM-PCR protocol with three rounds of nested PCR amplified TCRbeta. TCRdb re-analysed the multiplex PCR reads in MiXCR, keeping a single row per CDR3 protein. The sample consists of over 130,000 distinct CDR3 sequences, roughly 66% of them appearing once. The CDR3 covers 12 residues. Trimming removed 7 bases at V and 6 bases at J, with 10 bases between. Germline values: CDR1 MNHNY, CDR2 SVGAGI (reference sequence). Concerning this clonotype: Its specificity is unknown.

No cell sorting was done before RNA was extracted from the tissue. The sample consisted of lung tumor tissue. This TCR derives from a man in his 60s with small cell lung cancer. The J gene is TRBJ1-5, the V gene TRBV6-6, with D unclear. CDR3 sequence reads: CASNREGQPQHF. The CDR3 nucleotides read TGTGCCAGCAACCGGGAAGGTCAGCCCCAGCATTTT.